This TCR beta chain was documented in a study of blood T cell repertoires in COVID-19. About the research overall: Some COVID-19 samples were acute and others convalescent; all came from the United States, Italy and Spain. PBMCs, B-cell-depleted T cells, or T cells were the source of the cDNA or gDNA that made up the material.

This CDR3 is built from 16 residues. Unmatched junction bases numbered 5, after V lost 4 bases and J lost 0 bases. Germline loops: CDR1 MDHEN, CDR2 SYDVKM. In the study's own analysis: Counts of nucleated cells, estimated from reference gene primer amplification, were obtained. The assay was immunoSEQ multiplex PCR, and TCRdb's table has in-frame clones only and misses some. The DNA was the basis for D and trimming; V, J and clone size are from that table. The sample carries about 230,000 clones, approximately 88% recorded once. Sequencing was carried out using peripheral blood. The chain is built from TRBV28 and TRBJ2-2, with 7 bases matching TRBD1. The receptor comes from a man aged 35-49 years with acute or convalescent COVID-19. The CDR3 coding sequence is TGTGCCAGCAGTTGGACAGGAAACGCGAACACCGGGGAGCTGTTTTTT. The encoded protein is CASSWTGNANTGELFF.